This is a list of T cell receptor beta chains from one sample in a study of blood T cell repertoires in COVID-19. This table comes from immunoSEQ multiplex PCR, and its TCRdb copy is limited to in-frame clones, with some not included. The table includes roughly 200,000 clones, approximately 78% detected once. Sequenced input: peripheral blood. The receptors were sampled from a woman of 80 years or more with COVID-19, enrolled during active disease. The CDR3 runs from the conserved cysteine through the conserved F or W. The D gene is left open where the match is weak. Part of the rows lack a size; the others show once, few, many or a class for expanded clones.

TRBV5-4	13	TRBD1	TRBJ1-5	-	TGTGCCAGCAGCACGGAGGGGGCTCGACCCCAGCATTTT	CASSTEGARPQHF
TRBV18	17	-	TRBJ1-4	-	TGTGCCAGCTCTCGGACTTCTGACCCAGGAGCGGGGGGAAAACTGTTTTTT	CASSRTSDPGAGGKLFF
TRBV20-1	15	-	TRBJ1-6	-	TGCAGTGCTAGTGGACAGAGCTCCTATAATTCACCCCTCCACTTT	CSASGQSSYNSPLHF
TRBV4-2	14	-	TRBJ2-7	-	TGTGCCAGCAGCCTCGGGACACTCTCTTACGAGCAGTACTTC	CASSLGTLSYEQYF
TRBV7-9	18	TRBD2	TRBJ2-7	few	TGTGCCAGCAGCTCATGGGGTCTAGCGGGAGAATCGTCCTACGAGCAGTACTTC	CASSSWGLAGESSYEQYF
TRBV5-1	15	-	TRBJ1-3	-	TGCGCCAGCAGTAGGGAAGGGGCCTCTGGAAACACCATATATTTT	CASSREGASGNTIYF
TRBV7-9	17	TRBD2	TRBJ2-3	few	TGTGCCAGCAGCTCCCGTACAGGACTAGCGGTCACAGATACGCAGTATTTT	CASSSRTGLAVTDTQYF
TRBV7-3	15	-	TRBJ1-1	-	TGTGCCAGCAGCTTAACCAGGGTGGAGAACACTGAAGCTTTCTTT	CASSLTRVENTEAFF
TRBV7-2	15	TRBD2	TRBJ2-4	once	TGTGCCAGCAGCTCTGGCGGGAGGGCCATGAACATTCAGTACTTC	CASSSGGRAMNIQYF
TRBV7-2	13	-	TRBJ2-7	-	TGTGCCAGCAGCTTCGGAAACTACGGCGAGCAGTACTTC	CASSFGNYGEQYF
TRBV28	17	-	TRBJ1-4	-	TGTGCCAGCAGTCCTCGGGGATCGGCCTTACAAGGGGGAAAACTGTTTTTT	CASSPRGSALQGGKLFF
TRBV18	15	-	TRBJ1-1	-	TGTGCCAGCTCACTCGTGGGGGGATCGAACACTGAAGCTTTCTTT	CASSLVGGSNTEAFF
TRBV5-1	14	TRBD2	TRBJ2-5	-	TGCGCCAGCAGCTTGGCCAGGGAGGGGGAGACCCAGTACTTC	CASSLAREGETQYF
TRBV10-3	16	-	TRBJ1-3	-	TGTGCCATCAGTGACCCGGGGATAGGCTCTGGAAACACCATATATTTT	CAISDPGIGSGNTIYF
TRBV7-8	14	-	TRBJ1-4	-	TGTGCCAGCAGCTTAACAGAGTCTAATGAAAAACTGTTTTTT	CASSLTESNEKLFF
TRBV19	19	TRBD2	TRBJ2-3	-	TGTGCCAGTAGTATCAAATGGACTAGCGGTTTCACTAGCACAGATACGCAGTATTTT	CASSIKWTSGFTSTDTQYF
TRBV7-9	14	TRBD1	TRBJ1-1	-	TGTGCCAGCAGCTTAGGACAGGGCAGCACTGAAGCTTTCTTT	CASSLGQGSTEAFF
TRBV18	14	TRBD1	TRBJ1-2	once	TGTGCCAGCTCACCGGGACAGGGGGAAGGTGGCTACACCTTC	CASSPGQGEGGYTF
TRBV10-1	15	TRBD2	TRBJ2-3	-	TGCGCCAGCAGAGATACTAGCGGGAGAACAGATACGCAGTATTTT	CASRDTSGRTDTQYF
TRBV4-1	15	-	TRBJ2-7	-	TGCGCCAGCAGCCAAGATTATAATCTATTCTACGAGCAGTACTTC	CASSQDYNLFYEQYF
TRBV19	13	-	TRBJ1-5	-	TGTGCCAGTACAAGGGGAAGGAATCAGCCCCAGCATTTT	CASTRGRNQPQHF
TRBV19	15	TRBD2	TRBJ2-3	-	TGTGCCAGTAGTGATCGGGGGGACCGCACAGATACGCAGTATTTT	CASSDRGDRTDTQYF
TRBV3-1/TRBV3-2	13	-	TRBJ2-3	-	TGTGCCAGCAGCCACGAGAACACAGATACGCAGTATTTT	CASSHENTDTQYF
TRBV6-6	16	-	TRBJ1-5	-	TGTGCCAGCACTTTTTCGGGACAAAATAGCAATCAGCCCCAGCATTTT	CASTFSGQNSNQPQHF
TRBV6-5	14	-	TRBJ1-5	once	TGTGCCACCAGGCCCCTGGGGCGGAATCAGCCCCAGCATTTT	CATRPLGRNQPQHF
TRBV5-6	14	-	TRBJ1-5	-	TGTGCCAGCAGCTTCCGGTGGTCCAATCAGCCCCAGCATTTT	CASSFRWSNQPQHF
TRBV2	16	TRBD1	TRBJ1-1	-	TGTGCCAGCAGTGACCCTCGAGACAGGGCGGGCACTGAAGCTTTCTTT	CASSDPRDRAGTEAFF
TRBV20-1	14	TRBD2	TRBJ2-1	-	TGCAGTGCTAGTGGCGGGAGCTCCTACAATGAGCAGTTCTTC	CSASGGSSYNEQFF
TRBV6-6	14	TRBD1	TRBJ2-7	-	TGTGCCAGCACTCCGGGACAGGCCCCCGACGAGCAGTACTTC	CASTPGQAPDEQYF
TRBV6-5	13	TRBD1	TRBJ1-1	-	TGTGCCAGCAAACCGACAGGGCGGACTGAAGCTTTCTTT	CASKPTGRTEAFF
TRBV7-8	19	-	TRBJ1-2	-	TGTGCCAGCAGCTTAGCGCTTGGGCAGACGCTTGGAGGAGCCTATGGCTACACCTTC	CASSLALGQTLGGAYGYTF
TRBV6-5	13	-	TRBJ2-1	-	TGTGCCACCCGAAGGCGGGAAGGAATTGAGCAGTTCTTC	CATRRREGIEQFF
TRBV6-5	12	-	TRBJ2-1	few	TGTGCCAGCGGAGGGAGGACGAGTGAGCAGTTCTTC	CASGGRTSEQFF
TRBV15	17	TRBD2	TRBJ2-1	-	TGTGCCACCAGCAGAGCCGGGACTAGCGGGAGTTACAATGAGCAGTTCTTC	CATSRAGTSGSYNEQFF